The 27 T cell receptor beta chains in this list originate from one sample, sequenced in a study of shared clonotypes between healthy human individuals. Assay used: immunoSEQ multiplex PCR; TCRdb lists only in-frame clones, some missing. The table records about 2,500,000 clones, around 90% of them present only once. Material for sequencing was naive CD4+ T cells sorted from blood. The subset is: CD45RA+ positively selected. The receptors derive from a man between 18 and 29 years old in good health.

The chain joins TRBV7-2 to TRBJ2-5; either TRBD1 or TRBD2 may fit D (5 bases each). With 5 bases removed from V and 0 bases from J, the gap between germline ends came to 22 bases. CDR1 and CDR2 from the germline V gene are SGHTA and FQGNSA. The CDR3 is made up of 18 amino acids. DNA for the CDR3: TGTGCCAGCAGCACGGGGCGTAGTGGGGGACGGTACCAAGAGACCCAGTACTTC. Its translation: CASSTGRSGGRYQETQYF.

CDR3 loop: CASVLGVYSYNEQFF. DNA of the CDR3: TGTGCTAGTGTCCTGGGAGTTTATTCCTACAATGAGCAGTTCTTC. The rearrangement links TRBV12-5 to TRBJ2-1; tentative D call: TRBD2 (5 bases). Trimming shortened V by 7 bases and J by 1 base, and 14 bases separated the two germline ends. This CDR3 comprises 15 residues. Germline V lookup: CDR1 LGHNT, CDR2 FRNRAP.

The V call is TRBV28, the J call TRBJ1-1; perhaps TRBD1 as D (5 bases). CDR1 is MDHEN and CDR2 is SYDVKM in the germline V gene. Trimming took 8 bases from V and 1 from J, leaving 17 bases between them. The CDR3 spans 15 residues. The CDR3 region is CASSSGGSGNTEAFF. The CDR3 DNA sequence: TGTGCCAGCTCGTCGGGGGGTTCGGGGAACACTGAAGCTTTCTTT.

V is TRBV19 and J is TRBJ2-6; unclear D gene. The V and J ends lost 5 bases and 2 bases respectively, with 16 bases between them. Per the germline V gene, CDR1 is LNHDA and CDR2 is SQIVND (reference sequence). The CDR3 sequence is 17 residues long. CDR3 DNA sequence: TGTGCCAGTAGTGCCCCGGGTAAGCCTACTGGGGCCAACGTCCTGACTTTC. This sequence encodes CASSAPGKPTGANVLTF.

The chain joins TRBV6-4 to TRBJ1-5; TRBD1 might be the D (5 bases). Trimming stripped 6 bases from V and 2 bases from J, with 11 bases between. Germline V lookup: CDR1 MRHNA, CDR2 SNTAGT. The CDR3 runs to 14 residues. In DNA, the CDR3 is TGTGCCAGCAGCTCGGGGGGTGGCAATCAGCCCCAGCATTTT. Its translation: CASSSGGGNQPQHF.

The CDR3 protein is CASTRDPSGGWNEQFF. In nucleotides, the CDR3 is TGTGCCAGTACCCGTGACCCCAGCGGGGGGTGGAATGAGCAGTTCTTC. This sequence joins TRBV19 and TRBJ2-1; 9 positions agree with TRBD2. The germline CDR1 and CDR2 sequences are LNHDA and SQIVND (reference sequence). The CDR3 is 16 residues long. Losses at the gene ends were 7 bases for V and 7 bases for J; bases not matched to a gene: 14.

CDR3 coding DNA: TGTGCCAGCGGGAAGAGAGTGCCCGGGGAGCTGTTTTTT. Protein: CASGKRVPGELFF. This chain uses TRBV27 with TRBJ2-2; no reliable D call. The V gene's germline CDR1 is MNHEY and CDR2 SMNVEV (reference sequence). The V gene lost 8 bases and the J gene lost 6 bases, with 13 bases spanning the gap. The CDR3 runs 13 residues.

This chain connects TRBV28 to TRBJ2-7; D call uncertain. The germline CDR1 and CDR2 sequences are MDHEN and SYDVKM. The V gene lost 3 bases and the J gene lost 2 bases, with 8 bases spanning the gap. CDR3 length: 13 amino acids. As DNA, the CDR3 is TGTGCCAGCAGTTTTCTGGTCCCCTACGAGCAGTACTTC. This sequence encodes CASSFLVPYEQYF.

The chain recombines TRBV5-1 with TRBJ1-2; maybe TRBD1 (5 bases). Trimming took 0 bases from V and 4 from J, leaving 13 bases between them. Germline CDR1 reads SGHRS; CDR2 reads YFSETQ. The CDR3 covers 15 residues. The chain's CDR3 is CASSLDPGIGYGYTF. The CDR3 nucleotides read TGCGCCAGCAGCTTGGATCCAGGGATAGGCTATGGCTACACCTTC.

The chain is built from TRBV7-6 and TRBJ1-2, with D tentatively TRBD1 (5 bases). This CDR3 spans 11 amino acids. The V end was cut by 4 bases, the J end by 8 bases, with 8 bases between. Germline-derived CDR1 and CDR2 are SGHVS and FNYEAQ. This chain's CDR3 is CASSSGLGYTF. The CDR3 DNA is TGTGCCAGCAGCTCAGGGTTAGGCTACACCTTC.

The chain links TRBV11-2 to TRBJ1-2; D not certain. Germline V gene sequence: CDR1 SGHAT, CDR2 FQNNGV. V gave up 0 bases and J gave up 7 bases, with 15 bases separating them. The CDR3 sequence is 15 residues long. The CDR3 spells CASSLDWLAPGGYTF. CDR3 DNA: TGTGCCAGCAGCTTAGATTGGTTAGCCCCAGGTGGCTACACCTTC.

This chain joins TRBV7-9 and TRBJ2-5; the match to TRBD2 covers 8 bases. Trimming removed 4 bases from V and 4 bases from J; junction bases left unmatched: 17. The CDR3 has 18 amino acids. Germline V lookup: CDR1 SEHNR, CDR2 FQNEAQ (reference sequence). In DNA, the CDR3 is TGTGCCAGCAGCTCCGGGACGGGGCGGGGGGCCAGGGGAGAGACCCAGTACTTC. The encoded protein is CASSSGTGRGARGETQYF.

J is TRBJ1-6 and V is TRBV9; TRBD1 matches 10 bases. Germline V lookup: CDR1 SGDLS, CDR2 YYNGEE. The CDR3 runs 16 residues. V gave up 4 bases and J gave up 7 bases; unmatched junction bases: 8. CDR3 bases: TGTGCCAGCAGCACCCGTCCGGGACAGGGGAATTCACCCCTCCACTTT. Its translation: CASSTRPGQGNSPLHF.

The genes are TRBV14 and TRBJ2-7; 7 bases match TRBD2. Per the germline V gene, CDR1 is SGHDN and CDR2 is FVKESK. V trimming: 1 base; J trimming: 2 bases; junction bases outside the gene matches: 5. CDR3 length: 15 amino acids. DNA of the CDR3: TGTGCCAGCAGCCAAGGGCTAGCGGAGCCCTACGAGCAGTACTTC. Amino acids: CASSQGLAEPYEQYF.

The CDR3 sequence is CATTYEQYF. DNA for the CDR3: TGTGCCACGACCTACGAGCAGTACTTC. The chain employs TRBV2 and TRBJ2-7; D not certain. The CDR3 runs to 9 residues. The ends were cut back, 10 bases at V and 2 bases at J, with 3 bases in the middle. Germline lookup yields CDR1 SNHLY and CDR2 FYNNEI.

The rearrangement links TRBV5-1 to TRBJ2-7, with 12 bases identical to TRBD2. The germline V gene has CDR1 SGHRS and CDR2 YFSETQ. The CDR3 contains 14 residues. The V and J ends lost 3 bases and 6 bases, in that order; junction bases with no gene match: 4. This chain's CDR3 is CASSSTSGSLEQYF. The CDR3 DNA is TGCGCCAGCAGCTCGACTAGCGGGAGCCTCGAGCAGTACTTC. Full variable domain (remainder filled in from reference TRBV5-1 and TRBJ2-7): KAGVTQTPRYLIKTRGQQVTLSCSPISGHRSVSWYQQTPGQGLQFLFEYFSETQRNKGNFPGRFSGRQFSNSRSEMNVSTLELGDSALYLCASSSTSGSLEQYFGPGTRLTVT.

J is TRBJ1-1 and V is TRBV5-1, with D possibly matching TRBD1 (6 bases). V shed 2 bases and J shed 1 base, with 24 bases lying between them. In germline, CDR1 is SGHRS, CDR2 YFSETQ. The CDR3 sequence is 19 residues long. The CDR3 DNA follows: TGCGCCAGCAGCTTAGGCAGGGGCTCCACCTCGACCAAGAACACTGAAGCTTTCTTT. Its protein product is CASSLGRGSTSTKNTEAFF.

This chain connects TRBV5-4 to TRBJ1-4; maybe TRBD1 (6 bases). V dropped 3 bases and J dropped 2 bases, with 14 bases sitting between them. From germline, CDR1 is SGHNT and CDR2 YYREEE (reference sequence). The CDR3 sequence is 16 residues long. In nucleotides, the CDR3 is TGTGCCAGCAGCTCGGTGGGGGGCGCTACTAATGAAAAACTGTTTTTT. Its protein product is CASSSVGGATNEKLFF.

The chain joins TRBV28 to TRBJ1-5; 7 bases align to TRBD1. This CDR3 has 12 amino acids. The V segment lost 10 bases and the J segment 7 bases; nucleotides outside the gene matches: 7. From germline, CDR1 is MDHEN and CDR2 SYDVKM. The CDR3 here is CANQQGRQPQHF. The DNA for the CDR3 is TGTGCCAACCAACAGGGGAGACAGCCCCAGCATTTT.

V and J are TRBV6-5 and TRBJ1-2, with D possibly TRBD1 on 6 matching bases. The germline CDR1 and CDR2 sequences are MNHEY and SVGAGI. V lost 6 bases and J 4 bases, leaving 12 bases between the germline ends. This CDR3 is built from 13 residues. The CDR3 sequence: CASSHRDSYGYTF. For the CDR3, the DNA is TGTGCCAGCAGCCACAGGGATTCCTATGGCTACACCTTC.

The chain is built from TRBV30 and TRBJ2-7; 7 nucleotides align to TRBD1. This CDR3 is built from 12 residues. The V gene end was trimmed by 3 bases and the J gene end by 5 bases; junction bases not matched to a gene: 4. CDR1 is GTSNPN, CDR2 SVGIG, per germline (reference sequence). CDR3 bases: TGTGCCTGGAGGGGGGACAGCCACGAGCAGTACTTC. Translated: CAWRGDSHEQYF.

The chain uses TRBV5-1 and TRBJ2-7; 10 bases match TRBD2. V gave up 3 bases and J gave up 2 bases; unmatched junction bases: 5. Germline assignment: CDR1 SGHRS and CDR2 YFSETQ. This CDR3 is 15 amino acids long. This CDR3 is CASSSPGLAAYEQYF. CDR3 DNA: TGCGCCAGCAGCTCCCCCGGACTAGCGGCCTACGAGCAGTACTTC.

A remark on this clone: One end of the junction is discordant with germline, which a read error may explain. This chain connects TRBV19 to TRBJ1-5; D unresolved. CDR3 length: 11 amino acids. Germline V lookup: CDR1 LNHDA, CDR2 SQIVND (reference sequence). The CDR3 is CASSILGGLAF. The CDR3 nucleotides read TGTGCCAGTAGTATATTAGGCGGACTCGCTTTT.

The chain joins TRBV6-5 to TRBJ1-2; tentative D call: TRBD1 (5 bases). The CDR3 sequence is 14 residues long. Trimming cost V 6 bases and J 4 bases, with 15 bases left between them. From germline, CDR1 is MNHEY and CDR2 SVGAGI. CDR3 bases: TGTGCCAGCAGGGGACCACCGACAGCCTATGGCTACACCTTC. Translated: CASRGPPTAYGYTF.

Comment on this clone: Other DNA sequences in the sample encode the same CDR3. The CDR3 nucleotides read TGCGCCAGCAGCTTCGCAGGGGGGTCCTACGAGCAGTACTTC. It encodes CASSFAGGSYEQYF. The V call is TRBV5-1, the J call TRBJ2-7, with D possibly matching TRBD1 (7 bases). V gave up 2 bases and J gave up 1 base, with 10 bases separating them. This CDR3 has 14 amino acids. Germline CDR1 SGHRS, CDR2 YFSETQ. The variable domain in full, completed from reference TRBV5-1 and TRBJ2-7, reads KAGVTQTPRYLIKTRGQQVTLSCSPISGHRSVSWYQQTPGQGLQFLFEYFSETQRNKGNFPGRFSGRQFSNSRSEMNVSTLELGDSALYLCASSFAGGSYEQYFGPGTRLTVT.

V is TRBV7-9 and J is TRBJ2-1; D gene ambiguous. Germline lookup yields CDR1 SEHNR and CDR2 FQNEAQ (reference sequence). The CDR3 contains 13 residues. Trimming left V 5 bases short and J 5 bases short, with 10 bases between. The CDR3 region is CASSPPWDNEQFF. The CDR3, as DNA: TGTGCCAGCAGCCCCCCCTGGGACAATGAGCAGTTCTTC.

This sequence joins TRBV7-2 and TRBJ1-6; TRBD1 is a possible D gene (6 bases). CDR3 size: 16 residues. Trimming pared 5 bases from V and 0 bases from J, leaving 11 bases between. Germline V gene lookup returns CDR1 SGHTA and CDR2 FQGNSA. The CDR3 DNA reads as TGTGCCAGCAGCGTAACAGGGAGCTCCTATAATTCACCCCTCCACTTT. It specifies CASSVTGSSYNSPLHF.